Listed here are 15 T cell receptor beta chains from one sample, sequenced in a study of T cell responses to AZD1222 COVID-19 vaccine. TCRdb's copy holds only in-frame clones and misses some; the assay was immunoSEQ multiplex PCR. The sample records 90,000 to 120,000 clones, roughly 90% being singletons. Specimen: peripheral blood, collected 28 days after the second AZD1222 dose. The receptors originated from an adult who received the AZD1222 COVID-19 vaccine.

The J gene is TRBJ1-6, the V gene TRBV14; D remains ambiguous. Germline assignment: CDR1 SGHDN and CDR2 FVKESK. The CDR3 has 16 residues. The ends were cut back, 0 bases at V and 7 bases at J, with 13 bases in the middle. The CDR3 DNA reads as TGTGCCAGCAGCCAAGAGATCTCGGCAAAAAATTCACCCCTCCACTTT. Its translation is CASSQEISAKNSPLHF.

The rearrangement joins TRBV5-1 to TRBJ2-5; TRBD1 or TRBD2 may be the D gene (6 bases each). The V and J ends lost 0 bases and 5 bases respectively, with 14 bases between them. Per the germline V gene, CDR1 is SGHRS and CDR2 is YFSETQ. The CDR3 extends over 15 amino acids. The DNA of the CDR3 is TGCGCCAGCAGCTTGGTAGGGGGGAATAGGGAGACCCAGTACTTC. This sequence encodes CASSLVGGNRETQYF.

This chain joins TRBV13 and TRBJ2-1; 7 nucleotides match TRBD2. CDR1 and CDR2 from the germline V gene are PRHDT and FYEKMQ (reference sequence). The CDR3 sequence is 15 residues long. The trim removed 5 bases at V and 5 bases at J, leaving 9 bases unmatched. CDR3 amino acids: CASSRRGRDHNEQFF. CDR3 DNA sequence: TGTGCCAGCAGCCGACGGGGGAGGGATCACAATGAGCAGTTCTTC.

This sequence joins TRBV3-1 (or the pseudogene TRBV3-2) and TRBJ2-5, with a possible D match to TRBD2 (5 bases). Trimming cost V 2 bases and J 0 bases, with 10 bases left between them. Germline V lookup: CDR1 LGHDT, CDR2 YNNKEL (reference sequence). The CDR3 has 15 residues. The CDR3 bases are TGTGCCAGCAGCCAACGGACGGGATACCAAGAGACCCAGTACTTC. Protein sequence: CASSQRTGYQETQYF.

This chain connects TRBV7-4 to TRBJ1-6; D uncertain. V was pared by 3 bases and J by 4 bases, with 13 bases between. CDR1 is SGHVT, CDR2 SQSDAQ, per germline. The CDR3 loop spans 16 amino acids. The chain's CDR3 is CASSFEKQPYNSPLHF. The CDR3 DNA follows: TGTGCCAGCAGCTTTGAAAAACAGCCGTATAATTCACCCCTCCACTTT.

The rearrangement links TRBV2 to TRBJ2-7; a weak D match, TRBD2 (5 bases). V lost 6 bases to trimming and J lost 1 base, with 16 bases between them. CDR3 size: 15 residues. Germline lookup yields CDR1 SNHLY and CDR2 FYNNEI. CDR3 DNA sequence: TGTGCCAGCAGAAAGCGTCTTGGGAGTTCCTACGAGCAGTACTTC. Translated, it gives CASRKRLGSSYEQYF.

This clone appeared a single time. The rearrangement joins TRBV5-4 to TRBJ1-1; D might be TRBD1 (6 bases). Germline V CDR1 and CDR2: SGHNT, YYREEE (reference sequence). Deletions cut 3 bases from V and 7 bases from J, with 7 bases between. The CDR3 sequence is 11 residues long. CDR3 coding DNA: TGTGCCAGCAGCTGGGACAATGAAGCTTTCTTT. It yields the protein CASSWDNEAFF.

Here the CDR3 DNA reads TGCGCCAGCGGGACAGGGAGGTCAGATACGCAGTATTTT. Translating it yields CASGTGRSDTQYF. The chain is built from TRBV5-1 and TRBJ2-3, with 9 bases fitting TRBD1. This CDR3 comprises 13 residues. V gave up 7 bases and J gave up 4 bases; unmatched junction bases: 4. Per germline, CDR1 SGHRS and CDR2 YFSETQ.

The CDR3 region has the DNA TGTGCCAGCAGCTTAGGGACTAACGAGCAGTACTTC. It specifies CASSLGTNEQYF. The rearrangement joins TRBV7-9 to TRBJ2-7; D is possibly TRBD2 (6 bases). V lost 1 base and J 5 bases, leaving 6 bases between the germline ends. This CDR3 is 12 amino acids long. CDR1 and CDR2 (germline): SEHNR, FQNEAQ (reference sequence).

This clone was counted once. V gene TRBV10-3 combines with J gene TRBJ1-5; D ambiguous. Germline V lookup: CDR1 ENHRY, CDR2 SYGVKD. Trimming stripped 8 bases from V and 6 bases from J, with 8 bases between. CDR3 length: 11 amino acids. The CDR3 here is CAIGPAQPQHF. As DNA, the CDR3 is TGTGCCATCGGGCCGGCTCAGCCCCAGCATTTT.

This clone appeared a few times. The chain combines TRBV12-3 or TRBV12-4 with TRBJ1-2, with a tentative D call TRBD1 (5 bases). This CDR3 comprises 13 residues. Trimming cost V 3 bases and J 6 bases, with 11 bases left between them. This CDR3 is CASSLLAGNGYTF. The CDR3 DNA is TGTGCCAGCAGTTTGCTGGCAGGGAATGGCTACACCTTC.

V gene TRBV19 combines with J gene TRBJ1-5; 9 bases match TRBD1. The CDR3 covers 13 residues. The V gene end was trimmed by 9 bases and the J gene end by 5 bases; junction bases not matched to a gene: 5. Germline loops: CDR1 LNHDA, CDR2 SQIVND (reference sequence). This CDR3 reads CASRDRVDQPQHF. The CDR3, as DNA: TGTGCCAGCCGGGACAGGGTGGATCAGCCCCAGCATTTT.

The chain couples TRBV4-3 to TRBJ2-4; D might be TRBD2 (6 bases). The CDR3 consists of 15 residues. Germline V lookup: CDR1 LGHNA, CDR2 YSLEER. Trimming cost V 0 bases and J 7 bases, with 13 bases left between them. CDR3 DNA: TGCGCCAGCAGCCAAGATGGGGGGACTTGGAACATTCAGTACTTC. Protein product: CASSQDGGTWNIQYF.

The chain carries TRBV15 and TRBJ2-1; D gene unclear. Germline CDR1 and CDR2: LNHNV and YYDKDF (reference sequence). V was cut by 0 bases and J by 3 bases, with 9 bases left in between. The CDR3 runs to 15 residues. CDR3 protein: CATSRDQASYNEQFF. The CDR3 DNA follows: TGTGCCACCAGCAGAGATCAGGCTAGCTACAATGAGCAGTTCTTC.

The chain joins TRBV9 to TRBJ1-2; D perhaps matches TRBD1 (5 bases). Trimming took off 4 bases at V and 1 base at J, with 11 bases between the two ends. The CDR3 covers 14 residues. Germline V gives CDR1 SGDLS, CDR2 YYNGEE. The CDR3 DNA sequence: TGTGCCAGCAGCATCCGGGACCGTAACTATGGCTACACCTTC. Protein sequence: CASSIRDRNYGYTF.